The sample holds a few counts of the clone carrying this TCR beta chain. This entry is derived from a study of T cells after posttransplantation cyclophosphamide. The length of the CDR3 is 18 residues. J was trimmed by 0 bases and V by 4 bases; bases with no gene match: 11. CDR1 is SGHDN, CDR2 FVKESK, per germline. A marrow graft followed busulfan-fludarabine conditioning, with cyclophosphamide on days +3 and +4. Clones were read by immunoSEQ multiplex PCR, and TCRdb kept only the in-frame ones, dropping some. The sample gives around 4,800 clones, 82% of which show up once; 15% to 20% is in the top ten.

The chain uses TRBV14 and TRBJ1-3, with 8 bases aligning to TRBD1. The receptor comes from a male patient aged 45 to 59 who received an allogeneic stem cell transplant from an unrelated donor, was CMV-positive, and had acute GVHD only. Part of the T cells may come from the graft donor. Material: PBMCs, obtained 86 days after allogeneic stem cell transplant with posttransplant cyclophosphamide. The CDR3 DNA reads TGTGCCAGCAGCCCAAGGCAGGGGGCTCCTTACTCTGGAAACACCATATATTTT. Translating gives CASSPRQGAPYSGNTIYF.